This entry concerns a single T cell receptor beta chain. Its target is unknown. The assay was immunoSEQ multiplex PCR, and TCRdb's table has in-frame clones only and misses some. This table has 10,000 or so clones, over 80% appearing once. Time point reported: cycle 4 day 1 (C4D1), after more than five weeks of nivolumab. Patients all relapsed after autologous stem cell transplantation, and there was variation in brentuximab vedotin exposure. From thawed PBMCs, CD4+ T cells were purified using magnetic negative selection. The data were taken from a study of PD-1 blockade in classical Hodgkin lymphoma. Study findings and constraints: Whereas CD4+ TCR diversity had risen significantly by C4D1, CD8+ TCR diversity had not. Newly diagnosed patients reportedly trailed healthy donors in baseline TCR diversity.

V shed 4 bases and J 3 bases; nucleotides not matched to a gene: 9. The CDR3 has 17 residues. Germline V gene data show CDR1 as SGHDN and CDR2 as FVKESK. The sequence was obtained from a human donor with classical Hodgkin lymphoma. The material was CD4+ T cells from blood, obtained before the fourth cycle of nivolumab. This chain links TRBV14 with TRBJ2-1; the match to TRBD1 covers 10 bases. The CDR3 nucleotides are TGTGCCAGCAGCCCGGCTCCCGGGACAGGGGACTACAATGAGCAGTTCTTC. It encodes CASSPAPGTGDYNEQFF.